These T cell receptor beta chains were read from a single sample in a study of T cells expressing NK-cell markers. With the 5' RACE reads reprocessed, TCRdb shows one record per CDR3 protein and no DNA. The sample table sets out more than 250,000 distinct CDR3 sequences. Material for sequencing was blood T cells: a sorted CD56 or NKG2C T cell subset, CD4+ or CD8+ T cells, or bulk PBMC T cells (not recorded which). All receptors come from a man younger than 35 in good health. The CDR3 runs from the conserved cysteine through the conserved F or W.

TRBV12-3/TRBV12-4	TRBJ2-2	CASSLGTIWGTNTGELFF
TRBV29-1	TRBJ2-7	CSVEDSVSSYEQYF
TRBV9	TRBJ2-7	CASSLLPGEDEQYF
TRBV7-3	TRBJ1-4	CASSRDRGGKLFF
TRBV5-1	TRBJ2-5	CASSRDRVEETQYF
TRBV7-2	TRBJ1-2	CASSLRQGEVFGYGYTF
TRBV18	TRBJ2-7	CASSLGKDEQYF
TRBV20-1	TRBJ1-6	CSASSYRGVNSPLHF
TRBV4-1	TRBJ2-1	CASSHRLADNFNEQFF
TRBV7-6	TRBJ2-1	CASSVASGRLNEQFF
TRBV9	TRBJ1-1	CASSVDVRADTEAFF
TRBV27	TRBJ2-7	CASGARGGQYEQYF
TRBV20-1	TRBJ2-1	CSAGVTQGGRAEQFF
TRBV6-1	TRBJ2-1	CASSRGEIFVGEQFF
TRBV13	TRBJ1-1	CASSLGLPGERNTEAFF
TRBV6-1	TRBJ2-1	CAVGLVYNEQFF
TRBV29-1	TRBJ2-1	CSVEILGQGGNEQFF